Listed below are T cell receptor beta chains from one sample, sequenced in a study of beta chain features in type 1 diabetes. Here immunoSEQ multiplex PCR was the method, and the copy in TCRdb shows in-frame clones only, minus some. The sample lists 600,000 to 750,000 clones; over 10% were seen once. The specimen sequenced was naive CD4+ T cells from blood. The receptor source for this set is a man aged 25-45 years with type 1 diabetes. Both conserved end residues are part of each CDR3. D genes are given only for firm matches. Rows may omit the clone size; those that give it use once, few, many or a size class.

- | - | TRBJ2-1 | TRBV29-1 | CSVEEPPHYNEQFF | TGCAGCGTGGAGGAGCCACCCCACTACAATGAGCAGTTCTTC
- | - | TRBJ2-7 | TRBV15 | CATSRDRVIYEQYF | TGTGCCACCAGCAGAGACAGGGTTATCTACGAGCAGTACTTC
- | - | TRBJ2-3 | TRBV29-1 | CSVATGGPTDTQYF | TGCAGCGTTGCAACTGGGGGGCCCACAGATACGCAGTATTTT
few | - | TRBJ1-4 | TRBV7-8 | CASSLAGPQGKLFF | TGTGCCAGCAGCTTAGCGGGCCCCCAGGGAAAACTGTTTTTT
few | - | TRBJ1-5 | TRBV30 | CAWSVKGGQPQHF | TGTGCCTGGAGTGTAAAAGGAGGACAGCCCCAGCATTTT
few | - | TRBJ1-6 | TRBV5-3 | CARSLLKNSPLHF | TGTGCCAGAAGCTTATTGAAGAATTCACCCCTCCACTTT
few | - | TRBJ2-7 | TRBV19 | CASSIRADKSYEQYF | TGTGCCAGTAGTATTCGGGCAGACAAGTCCTACGAGCAGTACTTC
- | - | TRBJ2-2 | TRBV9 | CASSVVGNTGELFF | TGTGCCAGCAGCGTAGTCGGCAACACCGGGGAGCTGTTTTTT
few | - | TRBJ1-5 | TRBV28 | CASSFPGNQPQHF | TGTGCCAGCAGTTTTCCGGGGAATCAGCCCCAGCATTTT
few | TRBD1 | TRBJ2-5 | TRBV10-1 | CASSDSTGVETQYF | TGCGCCAGCAGTGACTCTACAGGGGTGGAGACCCAGTACTTC
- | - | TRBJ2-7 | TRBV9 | CASSERGTQGLEQYF | TGTGCCAGCAGCGAGCGCGGGACACAAGGCCTCGAGCAGTACTTC
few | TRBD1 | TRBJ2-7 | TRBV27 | CASSLAAGGFYEQYF | TGTGCCAGCAGTTTAGCGGCAGGGGGCTTCTACGAGCAGTACTTC
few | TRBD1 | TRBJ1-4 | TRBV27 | CASSLNRGRWEKLFF | TGTGCCAGCAGTTTAAACAGGGGGCGATGGGAAAAACTGTTTTTT
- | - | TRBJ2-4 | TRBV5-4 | CASSLAGRTKNIQYF | TGTGCCAGCAGCTTAGCTGGACGAACCAAAAACATTCAGTACTTC
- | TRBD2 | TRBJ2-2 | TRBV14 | CASSRNSGGGPGELFF | TGTGCCAGCAGCCGTAATAGCGGGGGAGGCCCCGGGGAGCTGTTTTTT
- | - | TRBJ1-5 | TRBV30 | CAWSAQGTGQPQHF | TGTGCCTGGAGTGCGCAGGGTACGGGACAGCCCCAGCATTTT
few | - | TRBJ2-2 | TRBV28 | CASSPGHANTGELFF | TGTGCCAGCAGCCCAGGACACGCGAACACCGGGGAGCTGTTTTTT
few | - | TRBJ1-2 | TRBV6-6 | CASSSRGSYGYTF | TGTGCCAGCAGTTCCCGGGGCTCCTATGGCTACACCTTC
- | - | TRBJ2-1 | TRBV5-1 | CASSLWAEPYNEQFF | TGCGCCAGCAGCTTGTGGGCTGAACCCTACAATGAGCAGTTCTTC
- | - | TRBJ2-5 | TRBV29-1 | CSVGTLRETQYF | TGCAGCGTTGGGACATTAAGGGAGACCCAGTACTTC
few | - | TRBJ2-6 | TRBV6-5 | CASSYFSSGANVLTF | TGTGCCAGCAGTTACTTCAGCTCTGGGGCCAACGTCCTGACTTTC
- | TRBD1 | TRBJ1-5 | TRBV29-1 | CSAGQGNQPQHF | TGCAGCGCGGGACAGGGAAATCAGCCCCAGCATTTT
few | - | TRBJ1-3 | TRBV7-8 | CASSLAFRVSGNTIYF | TGTGCCAGCAGCTTAGCGTTCAGGGTCTCTGGAAACACCATATATTTT
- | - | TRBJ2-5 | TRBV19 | CASSITGYQETQYF | TGTGCCAGTAGTATCACAGGGTACCAAGAGACCCAGTACTTC
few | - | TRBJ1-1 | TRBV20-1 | CSARSDTEAFF | TGCAGTGCTAGGTCAGACACTGAAGCTTTCTTT
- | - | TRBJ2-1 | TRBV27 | CARFRVRPTYNEQFF | TGTGCCAGGTTCAGGGTCAGGCCGACCTACAATGAGCAGTTCTTC
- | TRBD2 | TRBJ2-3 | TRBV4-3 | CASSQVSGGAYTQYF | TGCGCCAGCAGCCAAGTAAGCGGGGGGGCCTACACGCAGTATTTT
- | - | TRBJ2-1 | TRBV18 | CASSPRYNERHNEQFF | TGTGCCAGCTCACCTCGCTATAACGAGCGGCACAATGAGCAGTTCTTC
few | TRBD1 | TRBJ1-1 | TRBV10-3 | CAITPGQGTEAFF | TGTGCCATCACCCCGGGACAGGGCACTGAAGCTTTCTTT
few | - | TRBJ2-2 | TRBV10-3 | CATSLDTKANTGELFF | TGTGCCACATCCCTCGACACAAAAGCGAACACCGGGGAGCTGTTTTTT
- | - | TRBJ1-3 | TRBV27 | CASSLQGTGNTIYF | TGTGCCAGCAGTTTACAGGGGACTGGAAACACCATATATTTT